What follows are 6 T cell receptor beta chains derived from one specimen sequenced in a study of T cells after yellow fever vaccination. TCRdb reprocessed the 5' RACE reads via MiXCR and lists one record per CDR3 protein. The profile shows some 560,000 distinct CDR3 sequences, about a fifth of them singletons. This material consisted of PBMCs, taken 15 days after the yellow fever booster vaccination. The source is a man aged 25 to 40 who received the YFV17D yellow fever vaccine.

This clonotype came up a few times. The chain recombines TRBV28 with TRBJ2-1, with D unclear. The ends were cut back, 1 base at V and 7 bases at J, with 17 bases in the middle. CDR1 is MDHEN, CDR2 SYDVKM, per germline. The CDR3 contains 16 residues. DNA of the CDR3: TGTGCCAGCAGTTTATCTATCAGTTGGGCCGGAAATGAGCAGTTCTTC. It codes for CASSLSISWAGNEQFF.

This clonotype was seen ten or more times. The gene calls are TRBV28 and TRBJ2-3; D is uncertain. The CDR3 covers 13 residues. Trimming pared 7 bases from V and 1 base from J, leaving 9 bases between. CDR1 MDHEN and CDR2 SYDVKM come from the germline V gene. Here the CDR3 DNA reads TGTGCCAGCAAGGACGGAGGCACAGATACGCAGTATTTT. It is translated as CASKDGGTDTQYF.

The chain recombines TRBV20-1 with TRBJ1-5; 9 bases line up with TRBD1. Unmatched junction bases numbered 3, after V lost 7 bases and J lost 2 bases. CDR1 is DFQATT, CDR2 SNEGSKA, per germline (reference sequence). The CDR3 extends over 13 amino acids. The CDR3 DNA reads TGCAGTGGGACAGGGGAGGGCAATCAGCCCCAGCATTTT. It yields the protein CSGTGEGNQPQHF.

The chain carries TRBV10-3 and TRBJ2-5; no clear D. Trimming removed 4 bases at V and 2 bases at J, with 8 bases between. Germline values: CDR1 ENHRY, CDR2 SYGVKD. This CDR3 has 13 residues. CDR3 in amino acids: CAISGGRQETQYF. The CDR3 DNA follows: TGTGCCATCAGTGGCGGTAGACAAGAGACCCAGTACTTC.

This clonotype turned up a few times. The chain employs TRBV20-1 and TRBJ2-7; perhaps TRBD2 as D (6 bases). The length of the CDR3 is 13 residues. Germline loops: CDR1 DFQATT, CDR2 SNEGSKA (reference sequence). V was clipped by 7 bases and J by 4 bases, with 17 bases between them. The CDR3: CSVELFGRYEQYF. The DNA of the CDR3 is TGCAGTGTTGAGCTGTTTGGGAGGTACGAGCAGTACTTC.

This clonotype turned up a few times. V is TRBV5-1 and J is TRBJ1-1; 8 nucleotides agree with TRBD1. The CDR3 spans 14 residues. V gave up 3 bases and J gave up 4 bases; unmatched junction bases: 5. Per the germline V gene, CDR1 is SGHRS and CDR2 is YFSETQ. The CDR3 bases are TGCGCCAGCAGCTCCAACAGGGGGGCCACTGAAGCTTTCTTT. It codes for CASSSNRGATEAFF.